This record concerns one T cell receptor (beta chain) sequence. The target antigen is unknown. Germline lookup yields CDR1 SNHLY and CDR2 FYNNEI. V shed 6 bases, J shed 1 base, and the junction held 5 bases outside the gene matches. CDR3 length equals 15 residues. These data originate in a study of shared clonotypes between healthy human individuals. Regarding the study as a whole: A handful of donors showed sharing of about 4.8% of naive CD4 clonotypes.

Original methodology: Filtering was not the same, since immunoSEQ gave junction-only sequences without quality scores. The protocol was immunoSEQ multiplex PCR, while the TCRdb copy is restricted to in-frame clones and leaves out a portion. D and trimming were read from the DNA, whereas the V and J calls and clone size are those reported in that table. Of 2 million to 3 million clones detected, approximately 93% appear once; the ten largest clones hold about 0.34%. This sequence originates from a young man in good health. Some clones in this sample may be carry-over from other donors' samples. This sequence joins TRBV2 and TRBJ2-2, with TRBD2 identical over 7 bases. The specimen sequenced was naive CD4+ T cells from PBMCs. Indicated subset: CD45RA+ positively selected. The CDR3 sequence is CASRRGGRNTGELFF. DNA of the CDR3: TGTGCCAGCAGGAGGGGCGGGAGGAACACCGGGGAGCTGTTTTTT.